Following are 30 T cell receptor beta chains from one sample sequenced in a study of T-cell reconstitution after alpha-beta-depleted transplantation in children. Unique molecular identifiers tagged the TCRbeta library. Each CDR3 protein is one row after TCRdb ran MiXCR on the PCR reads. The sample has about 1,000,000 distinct CDR3 sequences; about 29% are singletons. Specimen: PBMCs, mostly from graft donor cells, collected 360 days after TCRalphabeta/CD19-depleted stem cell transplant. The receptors here all came from a boy under two years old who had a stem cell transplant for SCID, so the T cells may come from the graft donor.

This clonotype has a count of ten or more. The CDR3 DNA reads TGTGCCAGCAGCCTAAGAATTAGGAACACCGGGGAGCTGTTTTTT. It translates to CASSLRIRNTGELFF. The J gene is TRBJ2-2, the V gene TRBV5-5; D uncertain. V was trimmed by 4 bases and J by 1 base, leaving 11 bases between them. Germline CDR1 reads SGHKS; CDR2 reads YYEKEE (reference sequence). CDR3 length: 15 residues.

This clonotype has more than one count but fewer than ten. The chain recombines TRBV27 with TRBJ2-3; D perhaps matches TRBD2 (5 bases). V lost 5 bases, J lost 5 bases, and 14 bases lay in between. This CDR3 contains 14 residues. CDR1 MNHEY and CDR2 SMNVEV come from the germline V gene (reference sequence). The CDR3 DNA reads as TGTGCCAGCAGTGTACTAGGATTCAGAGATACGCAGTATTTT. Its translation: CASSVLGFRDTQYF.

This chain uses TRBV7-2 with TRBJ1-4; D perhaps matches TRBD1 (5 bases). V lost 3 bases to trimming and J lost 8 bases, with 13 bases between them. The germline V gene has CDR1 SGHTA and CDR2 FQGNSA. The CDR3 is 14 residues long. CDR3 nucleotides: TGTGCCAGCAGCTTTACAGGCCCCAGGGAAAAACTGTTTTTT. Translating gives CASSFTGPREKLFF.

The CDR3 DNA reads as TGCAGTGCCTTAAAGAGGACCCGAAGCACGAATGAGCAGTTCTTC. Translation: CSALKRTRSTNEQFF. V is TRBV20-1 and J is TRBJ2-1; D not resolved. This CDR3 region has 15 residues. Trimming removed 6 bases at V and 7 bases at J, with 22 bases between. Germline V gene data show CDR1 as DFQATT and CDR2 as SNEGSKA (reference sequence).

Only a few counts were recorded for this clonotype. This rearrangement joins TRBV20-1 to TRBJ1-2; D remains unclear. The germline V gene encodes CDR1 DFQATT and CDR2 SNEGSKA (reference sequence). The V end lost 6 bases, the J end lost 3 bases, and 11 bases lay between the germline ends. The CDR3 is made up of 12 amino acids. The CDR3 protein is CSAASADYGYTF. For the CDR3, the DNA is TGCAGTGCCGCATCAGCGGACTATGGCTACACCTTC.

The chain joins TRBV30 to TRBJ2-7; 9 bases are shared with TRBD1. This CDR3 has 13 amino acids. Germline CDR1 reads GTSNPN; CDR2 reads SVGIG (reference sequence). V lost 2 bases to trimming and J lost 5 bases; unmatched junction nucleotides: 4. DNA for the CDR3: TGTGCCTGGAGTATGGACAGGGGAAACGAGCAGTACTTC. Protein product: CAWSMDRGNEQYF. Full variable domain (remainder filled in from reference TRBV30 and TRBJ2-7): SQTIHQWPATLVQPVGSPLSLECTVEGTSNPNLYWYRQAAGRGLQLLFYSVGIGQISSEVPQNLSASRPQDRQFILSSKKLLLSDSGFYLCAWSMDRGNEQYFGPGTRLTVT.

This chain uses TRBV5-1 with TRBJ2-3, with TRBD1 identical over 8 bases. Trimming took 4 bases from V and 0 from J; bases not matched to a gene: 13. The CDR3 has 18 amino acids. Germline CDR1 reads SGHRS; CDR2 reads YFSETQ. Here the CDR3 reads CASSVPSQGAPSTDTQYF. CDR3 nucleotide sequence: TGCGCCAGCAGCGTTCCCTCCCAGGGGGCACCTAGCACAGATACGCAGTATTTT.

J is TRBJ2-2 and V is TRBV7-8, with TRBD2 matching 9 bases. This CDR3 comprises 16 residues. Germline V CDR1 and CDR2: SGHVS, FQNEAQ. Trimming took 0 bases from V and 5 from J; bases not matched to a gene: 4. In DNA, the CDR3 is TGTGCCAGCAGCTTAGCCCTAGCGGGGTGGACCGGGGAGCTGTTTTTT. This sequence encodes CASSLALAGWTGELFF.

The chain carries TRBV5-6 and TRBJ1-6; D may be TRBD1 (5 bases). There are 14 residues in the CDR3. V lost 3 bases, J lost 7 bases, and 11 bases lay in between. CDR1 and CDR2 (germline): SGHDT, YYEEEE. CDR3 protein: CASSSLGGNSPLHF. CDR3 nucleotide sequence: TGTGCCAGCAGCTCCCTTGGGGGAAATTCACCCCTCCACTTT.

In its sample, this clonotype was seen many times. Sequence at one end of the junction differs from germline and may be a read error. The rearrangement links TRBV5-1 to TRBJ2-1, with 10 positions matching TRBD1. The germline V gene has CDR1 SGHRS and CDR2 YFSETQ. The CDR3 runs to 15 residues. The CDR3 sequence: CASSLGTGAYNEQFF. The CDR3 DNA reads as TGTGCCAGCAGCCTAGGGACAGGGGCCTACAATGAGCAGTTCTTC.

The CDR3 loop is CASSQVRTEQFF. The CDR3 region has the DNA TGTGCCAGCAGCCAAGTCCGGACTGAGCAGTTCTTC. The gene calls are TRBV14 and TRBJ2-1, with D uncertain. Germline CDR1 reads SGHDN; CDR2 reads FVKESK. The CDR3 is 12 residues long. V was trimmed by 1 base and J by 9 bases, leaving 7 bases between them.

This clonotype occurred a few times. Its ends do not fully match the called genes, so a read error is possible. This chain's CDR3 is CASSPLGAGSQVF. The CDR3 DNA sequence: TGCGCCAGCAGTCCCCTCGGGGCGGGTAGCCAAGTCTTT. V gene TRBV5-1 combines with J gene TRBJ1-1; D is perhaps TRBD1 (5 bases). The CDR3 is 13 residues long. The germline V gene encodes CDR1 SGHRS and CDR2 YFSETQ.

This clonotype was seen a few times. This chain joins TRBV18 and TRBJ2-3; no clear D. The germline V and J ends were trimmed by 2 bases and 2 bases, with 11 bases remaining between them. The germline gives CDR1 KGHSH, CDR2 LQKENI. The CDR3 loop spans 15 amino acids. The CDR3 coding sequence is TGTGCCAGCTCACCATTAATTCAATCCACAGATACGCAGTATTTT. Its translation: CASSPLIQSTDTQYF.

The CDR3 sequence: CASSLFRAGYTF. Written as DNA, the CDR3 is TGTGCCAGCAGCTTATTCAGGGCTGGCTACACCTTC. The chain combines TRBV7-2 with TRBJ1-2; maybe TRBD1 (5 bases). Germline-derived CDR1 and CDR2 are SGHTA and FQGNSA. This CDR3 region has 12 residues. The V end was cut by 2 bases, the J end by 7 bases, with 8 bases between.

This clonotype was seen at least ten times. V gene TRBV6-2 or TRBV6-3 combines with J gene TRBJ2-5; D remains ambiguous. There are 14 residues in the CDR3. The ends were cut back, 2 bases at V and 5 bases at J, with 12 bases in the middle. CDR1 is MNHEY, CDR2 SVGEGT, per germline. CDR3 coding DNA: TGTGCCAGCAGTTACGGGATAAATCTGGAGACCCAGTACTTC. Translated, it gives CASSYGINLETQYF.

The rearrangement joins TRBV12-3 or TRBV12-4 to TRBJ1-1, with D unresolved. The CDR3 runs to 15 residues. V lost 4 bases to trimming and J lost 6 bases, with 18 bases between them. The CDR3 coding sequence is TGTGCCAGCAGTTCTGTTTGGGAGGCCCGCGCTGAAGCTTTCTTT. Translating gives CASSSVWEARAEAFF.

The chain joins TRBV4-3 to TRBJ2-1; 8 bases map to TRBD2. V lost 6 bases to trimming and J lost 7 bases; unmatched junction nucleotides: 14. This CDR3 has 16 residues. The germline CDR1 and CDR2 sequences are LGHNA and YSLEER. The CDR3 loop reads CASSPASGGPGNEQFF. CDR3 bases: TGCGCCAGCAGTCCCGCCAGCGGGGGCCCGGGGAATGAGCAGTTCTTC.

V gene TRBV4-2 combines with J gene TRBJ2-7; D is tentatively TRBD1 or TRBD2 (6 bases each). CDR3 length: 17 residues. The germline V gene encodes CDR1 LGHNA and CDR2 YNFKEQ. The V end was cut by 0 bases, the J end by 3 bases, with 18 bases between. CDR3 sequence reads: CASSQERYGGRDYEQYF. CDR3 DNA: TGTGCCAGCAGCCAAGAAAGATATGGGGGGCGGGACTACGAGCAGTACTTC.

CDR3 DNA sequence: TGCAGTGCTAGAGAAATTTTTTCGACGGCGACGAACACTGAAGCTTTCTTT. The encoded protein is CSAREIFSTATNTEAFF. This rearrangement joins TRBV20-1 to TRBJ1-1; unclear D gene. The germline V and J ends were trimmed by 0 bases and 1 base, with 18 bases remaining between them. From germline, CDR1 is DFQATT and CDR2 SNEGSKA (reference sequence). The CDR3 length is 17 residues.

The chain carries TRBV4-1 and TRBJ2-3, with D perhaps TRBD2 (7 bases). Deletions cut 3 bases from V and 3 bases from J, with 19 bases between. The CDR3 is made up of 17 amino acids. Germline lookup yields CDR1 MGHRA and CDR2 YSYEKL. For the CDR3, the DNA is TGCGCCAGCAGCCACCCGTCAAGGGGGGGAAGGACAGATACGCAGTATTTT. It specifies CASSHPSRGGRTDTQYF.

This clonotype was found a few times. The rearrangement joins TRBV10-3 to TRBJ2-1; TRBD2 matches at 7 bases. Germline lookup yields CDR1 ENHRY and CDR2 SYGVKD. The CDR3 length is 14 residues. V was clipped by 4 bases and J by 8 bases; unmatched bases: 8. In nucleotides, the CDR3 is TGTGCCATCAGTGGAGGCGGGGGTAGATATGAGCAGTTCTTC. Residues: CAISGGGGRYEQFF.

This clonotype was counted a few times. This chain links TRBV20-1 with TRBJ1-5; no definite D call. Trimming stripped 3 bases from V and 4 bases from J, with 7 bases between. CDR3 size: 12 residues. The germline V gene has CDR1 DFQATT and CDR2 SNEGSKA (reference sequence). The CDR3 is CSASRTNQPQHF. The CDR3 nucleotides read TGCAGTGCTAGTCGGACGAATCAGCCCCAGCATTTT.

The chain has TRBV12-3 or TRBV12-4 and TRBJ1-2, with 8 bases matching TRBD1. Trimming cost V 1 base and J 4 bases; bases outside gene matches: 2. This CDR3 has 14 amino acids. The CDR3 here is CASSLGGQAYGYTF. In DNA, the CDR3 is TGTGCCAGCAGTTTAGGGGGACAGGCCTATGGCTACACCTTC.

The chain is built from TRBV6-2 or TRBV6-3 and TRBJ1-1; D remains unclear. CDR1 and CDR2 from the germline V gene are MNHEY and SVGEGT. Trimming left V 2 bases short and J 3 bases short, with 13 bases between. This CDR3 has 15 residues. The DNA of the CDR3 is TGTGCCAGCAGTTACAATCCCGCCGGGCACACTGAAGCTTTCTTT. Translation: CASSYNPAGHTEAFF.

This clonotype was seen a handful of times. The V call is TRBV11-2, the J call TRBJ2-1; 9 positions agree with TRBD2. This CDR3 is built from 14 residues. After removal of 0 bases from V and 13 bases from J, the junction contained 7 bases not matched to a gene. CDR1 and CDR2 (germline): SGHAT, FQNNGV. CDR3 nucleotide sequence: TGTGCCAGCAGCTTAGATTGGGCTAGCGGGACCCAGTTCTTC. Translated, it gives CASSLDWASGTQFF.

The rearrangement uses TRBV29-1 and TRBJ1-1; tentative D call: TRBD1 (6 bases). CDR3 length: 11 residues. In germline, CDR1 is SQVTM, CDR2 ANQGSEA. V lost 3 bases and J 4 bases, leaving 6 bases between the germline ends. CDR3: CSVEGATEAFF. The CDR3 DNA reads as TGCAGCGTTGAGGGGGCCACTGAAGCTTTCTTT. Complete variable domain (other parts from reference TRBV29-1 and TRBJ1-1): SAVISQKPSRDICQRGTSLTIQCQVDSQVTMMFWYRQQPGQSLTLIATANQGSEATYESGFVIDKFPISRPNLTFSTLTVSNMSPEDSSIYLCSVEGATEAFFGQGTRLTVV.

This clonotype was counted a few times. The CDR3 reads CASSQDFTGESSYEQYF. In DNA form, the CDR3 reads TGTGCCAGCAGCCAAGATTTCACGGGGGAGAGCTCCTACGAGCAGTACTTC. V gene TRBV4-2 combines with J gene TRBJ2-7, with a weak D call TRBD2 (6 bases). Germline CDR1 and CDR2: LGHNA and YNFKEQ. The CDR3 runs 17 residues. The V end lost 0 bases, the J end lost 0 bases, and 15 bases lay between the germline ends.

V and J are TRBV15 and TRBJ2-7, with D hard to call. CDR3 length: 13 residues. Deletions cut 9 bases from V and 6 bases from J, with 18 bases between. CDR1 and CDR2 from the germline V gene are LNHNV and YYDKDF (reference sequence). DNA for the CDR3: TGTGCCACTGGAAGGGCCCACTATCGCGAGCAGTACTTC. Its translation is CATGRAHYREQYF. Complete variable domain (other parts from reference TRBV15 and TRBJ2-7): DAMVIQNPRYQVTQFGKPVTLSCSQTLNHNVMYWYQQKSSQAPKLLFHYYDKDFNNEADTPDNFQSRRPNTSFCFLDIRSPGLGDTAMYLCATGRAHYREQYFGPGTRLTVT.

This clonotype was observed a few times. This chain uses TRBV19 with TRBJ1-1; 8 bases agree with TRBD1. The CDR3 sequence is 15 residues long. Per the germline V gene, CDR1 is LNHDA and CDR2 is SQIVND (reference sequence). The V segment lost 10 bases and the J segment 3 bases; nucleotides outside the gene matches: 13. The CDR3 region has the DNA TGTGCCACTCCGGACAGGGTGGAGCGGTACACTGAAGCTTTCTTT. Its protein product is CATPDRVERYTEAFF.

The table lists this clonotype with a few counts. This rearrangement joins TRBV10-3 to TRBJ1-1, with a tentative D call TRBD1 (6 bases). CDR3 size: 15 residues. V gave up 6 bases and J gave up 1 base, with 15 bases separating them. The V gene's germline CDR1 is ENHRY and CDR2 SYGVKD. The CDR3 spells CAISHRDEPNTEAFF. DNA of the CDR3: TGTGCCATCAGCCACAGGGATGAACCGAACACTGAAGCTTTCTTT.